One sample yielded the 15 T cell receptor beta chains listed below, sequenced in a study of CD8 T cells in Susac syndrome (dated by TCRdb to the late 2010s). Libraries were constructed by the immunoSEQ multiplex PCR assay. RNA was extracted using the RNeasy kit, and roughly 0.5 to 1 ug of the RNA was reverse transcribed with random hexamers. In TCRdb, the public reads were trimmed at Q25 with fastp and aligned with MiXCR, with productive beta chains retained. Records with the same CDR3 protein are collapsed into one entry carrying the most frequent genes and DNA. The sample includes 200,000 or so distinct CDR3 sequences, with about 95% observed a single time. The ten biggest clones cover 0.093% of the sample. What was sequenced was CD4+ T cells from PBMCs. These TCRs come from a human donor with multiple sclerosis.

The V and J genes are TRBV5-1 and TRBJ2-1; D is ambiguous. This CDR3 contains 15 residues. Germline values: CDR1 SGHRS, CDR2 YFSETQ. The ends were cut back, 2 bases at V and 1 base at J, with 10 bases in the middle. CDR3 amino acids: CASSFSGGSYNEQFF. CDR3 sequence (DNA): TGCGCCAGCAGCTTTTCGGGTGGTTCCTACAATGAGCAGTTCTTC.

The chain recombines TRBV5-6 with TRBJ1-1; no clear D. The germline V gene has CDR1 SGHDT and CDR2 YYEEEE. The CDR3 sequence is 11 residues long. The V end was cut by 0 bases, the J end by 9 bases, with 6 bases between. The CDR3 loop reads CASSLGPKAFF. The CDR3, as DNA: TGTGCCAGCAGCTTGGGCCCTAAAGCTTTCTTT.

The genes are TRBV29-1 and TRBJ2-7; 9 nucleotides line up with TRBD2. The CDR3 covers 13 residues. V trimming: 5 bases; J trimming: 2 bases; junction bases outside the gene matches: 4. Germline CDR1 and CDR2: SQVTM and ANQGSEA. CDR3 sequence (DNA): TGCAGCGTTTATAGCGGGGGACCCTACGAGCAGTACTTC. Protein product: CSVYSGGPYEQYF.

The CDR3 protein is CASRQDYTEAFF. CDR3 in DNA: TGTGCCAGCAGGCAGGACTACACTGAAGCTTTCTTT. The gene calls are TRBV27 and TRBJ1-1; D call uncertain. The CDR3 is made up of 12 amino acids. The V and J ends lost 6 bases and 3 bases respectively, with 8 bases between them. Per the germline V gene, CDR1 is MNHEY and CDR2 is SMNVEV (reference sequence).

This chain uses TRBV7-2 with TRBJ2-2, with 7 bases aligning to TRBD2. The CDR3 is made up of 14 amino acids. Germline-derived CDR1 and CDR2 are SGHTA and FQGNSA. After removal of 9 bases from V and 4 bases from J, the junction contained 8 bases not matched to a gene. CDR3 nucleotide sequence: TGTGCCAGAGGAGGACTAGGATTCACCGGGGAGCTGTTTTTT. This encodes CARGGLGFTGELFF.

The chain uses TRBV30 and TRBJ2-7; D remains ambiguous. There are 14 residues in the CDR3. The V end was cut by 2 bases, the J end by 11 bases, with 22 bases between. Germline CDR1 GTSNPN, CDR2 SVGIG (reference sequence). CDR3 coding DNA: TGTGCCTGGAGTCACGGGTCTGGCAGCCCGACCGAGTACTTC. Translated: CAWSHGSGSPTEYF.

This clonotype was counted a single time. This rearrangement joins TRBV29-1 to TRBJ2-7, with a possible D match to TRBD2 (6 bases). The CDR3 loop spans 14 amino acids. Trimming took off 4 bases at V and 2 bases at J, with 15 bases between the two ends. Germline assignment: CDR1 SQVTM and CDR2 ANQGSEA. CDR3 bases: TGCAGCGTTGGTCTAACTAGCCTCCCCTACGAGCAGTACTTC. This codes for CSVGLTSLPYEQYF.

V gene TRBV12-3 or TRBV12-4 combines with J gene TRBJ1-1; D not resolved. V was pared by 5 bases and J by 4 bases, with 11 bases between. This CDR3 spans 13 amino acids. CDR3 coding DNA: TGTGCCAGCAGTCCGTTGGGTCTCACTGAAGCTTTCTTT. The encoded protein is CASSPLGLTEAFF.

J is TRBJ2-3 and V is TRBV24-1; D is undetermined. CDR3 length: 12 residues. Looked up from germline, CDR1 is KGHDR and CDR2 is SFDVKD. Trimming took off 3 bases at V and 6 bases at J, with 6 bases between the two ends. The CDR3 DNA sequence: TGTGCCACCAGTGATATGGCGGATACGCAGTATTTT. Residues: CATSDMADTQYF.

V gene TRBV15 combines with J gene TRBJ2-7; 7 bases agree with TRBD1. Unmatched junction bases numbered 3, after V lost 3 bases and J lost 4 bases. The CDR3 extends over 13 amino acids. Germline-derived CDR1 and CDR2 are LNHNV and YYDKDF (reference sequence). The CDR3 sequence: CATSRGQLYEQYF. The CDR3 coding sequence is TGTGCCACCAGCAGGGGACAGCTATACGAGCAGTACTTC.

The chain combines TRBV6-5 with TRBJ1-5, with D maybe TRBD1 (5 bases). Trimming removed 0 bases at V and 7 bases at J, with 10 bases between. Germline CDR1 is MNHEY and CDR2 is SVGAGI. The CDR3 is made up of 14 amino acids. The CDR3 reads CASSYSQGGQPQHF. The CDR3 nucleotides read TGTGCCAGCAGTTACTCCCAGGGAGGGCAGCCCCAGCATTTT.

The gene calls are TRBV3-1 and TRBJ1-5; D remains unclear. Germline V gene lookup returns CDR1 LGHDT and CDR2 YNNKEL (reference sequence). V was pared by 3 bases and J by 7 bases, with 13 bases between. CDR3 size: 14 residues. CDR3 amino acids: CASSQAGPYQPQHF. CDR3 nucleotides: TGTGCCAGCAGCCAGGCCGGACCGTACCAGCCCCAGCATTTT.

The chain recombines TRBV3-1 with TRBJ2-7, with D possibly being TRBD1 (6 bases). The V and J ends lost 1 base and 3 bases respectively, with 13 bases between them. The CDR3 covers 15 residues. Per germline, CDR1 LGHDT and CDR2 YNNKEL (reference sequence). The CDR3 nucleotides are TGTGCCAGCAGCCAAGCCCCACAACAGGGCTACGAGCAGTACTTC. Amino acid sequence: CASSQAPQQGYEQYF.

On this clonotype: The junction does not match germline at one end; this may be a read error. This chain connects TRBV7-9 to TRBJ2-1; D is possibly TRBD2 (5 bases). This CDR3 is 10 amino acids long. Germline V gene sequence: CDR1 SEHNR, CDR2 FQNEAQ (reference sequence). DNA for the CDR3: TGTGCCAGCAGTTTAGCGGAGCAGTTCTTC. This codes for CASSLAEQFF.

The V call is TRBV30, the J call TRBJ1-1; D is ambiguous. From germline, CDR1 is GTSNPN and CDR2 SVGIG (reference sequence). V dropped 5 bases and J dropped 4 bases, with 11 bases sitting between them. CDR3 size: 12 residues. The chain's CDR3 is CAWDLERTEAFF. As DNA, the CDR3 is TGTGCCTGGGATCTAGAACGCACTGAAGCTTTCTTT.